What follows is one T cell receptor beta chain and its context. Its antigen remains unknown. Per the original data handling: ImmunoSEQ supplied junction-only sequences lacking quality scores, so filtering was different. Method: immunoSEQ multiplex PCR; TCRdb's copy keeps in-frame clones and lacks some. The V and J calls and clone size were taken over from that table, and D and trimming were inferred from the DNA. The table has about 2.3 million clones, about 90% seen once; the top ten hold around 0.38%. This record belongs to a study of shared clonotypes between healthy human individuals. Study summary: The donor group consisted of a couple of women and a few men, aged 18 to 49.

Trimming removed 5 bases at V and 6 bases at J, with 16 bases between. CDR3 length: 14 residues. Germline V gene sequence: CDR1 MRHNA, CDR2 SNTAGT. Study-wide results and limits: The authors expected sequencing depth to affect clonotype sharing among donors. Estimated richness values were generally larger in naive subsets than in memory subsets.

Sequenced input: naive CD4+ T cells from PBMCs. Subset meaning: CD45RA+ positively selected. This TCR came from a man aged 18 to 35 in good health. Some clones in this sample may be carry-over from other donors' samples. The chain combines TRBV6-4 with TRBJ1-1, with D perhaps TRBD1 (5 bases). The CDR3: CASSFRGGDAEAFF. In nucleotides, the CDR3 is TGTGCCAGCAGTTTTAGGGGAGGCGACGCTGAAGCTTTCTTT.